The rows below give T cell receptor beta chains drawn from one sample of a study of CD8 T cells in Susac syndrome. TCRdb used MiXCR to reprocess the immunoSEQ multiplex PCR reads, holding one entry per CDR3 protein. The sample holds about 430,000 distinct CDR3 sequences, approximately 85% seen once. Sequenced sample: CD8+ T cells from PBMCs. All receptors come from a human donor with multiple sclerosis. CDR3s include the opening cysteine and the closing phenylalanine or tryptophan. Each record gives: clone size, J gene, V gene, D gene, CDR3 protein, CDR3 DNA. The D gene is left open where the match is weak. A row's size may be missing; if present it is once, few, many or a size class.

abundance: once
j_gene: TRBJ2-5
v_gene: TRBV4-1
d_gene: .
CDR3aa: CASSHLVSPETQYF
CDR3nt: TGCGCCAGCAGCCACCTAGTAAGTCCTGAGACCCAGTACTTC

abundance: .
j_gene: TRBJ2-5
v_gene: TRBV27
d_gene: TRBD2
CDR3aa: CASWAVAGGAETQYF
CDR3nt: TGTGCCAGTTGGGCCGTAGCGGGAGGGGCAGAGACCCAGTACTTC

abundance: .
j_gene: TRBJ2-7
v_gene: TRBV19
d_gene: .
CDR3aa: CATSDQTTYEQYF
CDR3nt: TGTGCCACCTCAGACCAAACAACCTACGAGCAGTACTTC

abundance: .
j_gene: TRBJ2-1
v_gene: TRBV19
d_gene: TRBD2
CDR3aa: CASSVSAGGSYNEQFF
CDR3nt: TGTGCCAGTAGTGTATCGGCGGGGGGCTCCTACAATGAGCAGTTCTTC

abundance: .
j_gene: TRBJ2-7
v_gene: TRBV7-2
d_gene: .
CDR3aa: CASSLSWQGSYEQYF
CDR3nt: TGTGCCAGCAGCTTAAGTTGGCAGGGGTCCTACGAGCAGTACTTC

abundance: .
j_gene: TRBJ1-2
v_gene: TRBV5-6
d_gene: .
CDR3aa: CASSPIGSFYGYTF
CDR3nt: TGTGCCAGCAGCCCTATAGGGTCCTTCTATGGCTACACCTTC

abundance: .
j_gene: TRBJ2-7
v_gene: TRBV14
d_gene: .
CDR3aa: CASSRYPGLETYEQYF
CDR3nt: TGTGCCAGCAGCCGGTACCCGGGACTCGAAACCTACGAGCAGTACTTC

abundance: .
j_gene: TRBJ2-1
v_gene: TRBV9
d_gene: TRBD2
CDR3aa: CASSVELAGASSQFF
CDR3nt: TGTGCCAGCAGCGTAGAATTAGCGGGGGCCAGTTCCCAGTTCTTC

abundance: .
j_gene: TRBJ2-1
v_gene: TRBV20-1
d_gene: TRBD2
CDR3aa: CSATERESSYNEQFF
CDR3nt: TGCAGTGCTACAGAGCGGGAAAGCTCCTACAATGAGCAGTTCTTC

abundance: few
j_gene: TRBJ1-1
v_gene: TRBV5-1
d_gene: .
CDR3aa: CASSLGLGAFTEAFF
CDR3nt: TGCGCCAGCAGCTTGGGGCTGGGGGCTTTCACTGAAGCTTTCTTT

abundance: .
j_gene: TRBJ2-5
v_gene: TRBV30
d_gene: TRBD1
CDR3aa: CARAKGTGGAETQYF
CDR3nt: TGTGCCCGCGCCAAAGGGACAGGGGGCGCAGAGACCCAGTACTTC

abundance: .
j_gene: TRBJ2-5
v_gene: TRBV20-1
d_gene: .
CDR3aa: CSASSVIQETQYF
CDR3nt: TGCAGTGCTAGTTCAGTGATCCAAGAGACCCAGTACTTC

abundance: .
j_gene: TRBJ2-7
v_gene: TRBV20-1
d_gene: .
CDR3aa: CSAQSRELGYEQYF
CDR3nt: TGCAGTGCTCAATCCAGGGAATTGGGCTACGAGCAGTACTTC

abundance: .
j_gene: TRBJ2-5
v_gene: TRBV20-1
d_gene: .
CDR3aa: CSASTGEETQYF
CDR3nt: TGCAGTGCTAGTACGGGCGAAGAGACCCAGTACTTC

abundance: .
j_gene: TRBJ2-3
v_gene: TRBV6-5
d_gene: .
CDR3aa: CASSLSSRTDTQYF
CDR3nt: TGTGCCAGCAGTTTGAGTTCTCGCACAGATACGCAGTATTTT

abundance: .
j_gene: TRBJ2-1
v_gene: TRBV4-1
d_gene: TRBD1
CDR3aa: CASRPTGTGFNEQFF
CDR3nt: TGCGCCAGCAGACCAACCGGGACAGGCTTCAATGAGCAGTTCTTC

abundance: .
j_gene: TRBJ1-3
v_gene: TRBV7-9
d_gene: .
CDR3aa: CASSSPLPLPSSGNTIYF
CDR3nt: TGTGCCAGCAGCTCCCCTCTTCCCCTTCCCAGCTCTGGAAACACCATATATTTT

abundance: .
j_gene: TRBJ1-2
v_gene: TRBV4-1
d_gene: .
CDR3aa: CASSPMSGYYGYTF
CDR3nt: TGCGCCAGCAGTCCCATGTCCGGTTACTATGGCTACACCTTC

abundance: .
j_gene: TRBJ2-1
v_gene: TRBV13
d_gene: .
CDR3aa: CASRWGSHNEQFF
CDR3nt: TGTGCCAGCAGGTGGGGGTCCCACAATGAGCAGTTCTTC

abundance: .
j_gene: TRBJ2-2
v_gene: TRBV12-3/TRBV12-4
d_gene: .
CDR3aa: CASSSDGELFF
CDR3nt: TGTGCCAGCAGTTCGGACGGGGAGCTGTTTTTT

abundance: .
j_gene: TRBJ2-5
v_gene: TRBV25-1
d_gene: TRBD1
CDR3aa: CASSEWKGAETQYF
CDR3nt: TGTGCCAGCAGTGAATGGAAGGGGGCAGAGACCCAGTACTTC

abundance: .
j_gene: TRBJ1-1
v_gene: TRBV6-2/TRBV6-3
d_gene: TRBD1
CDR3aa: CASSYSSTGGTEAFF
CDR3nt: TGTGCCAGCAGTTACTCGAGTACAGGGGGCACTGAAGCTTTCTTT

abundance: .
j_gene: TRBJ1-1
v_gene: TRBV6-1
d_gene: .
CDR3aa: CASSMPSQGNTEAFF
CDR3nt: TGTGCCAGCAGTATGCCATCACAGGGAAACACTGAAGCTTTCTTT

abundance: .
j_gene: TRBJ2-5
v_gene: TRBV24-1
d_gene: TRBD2
CDR3aa: CATSEFSGGIGRAGETQYF
CDR3nt: TGTGCCACCAGTGAATTCTCCGGGGGTATCGGGAGGGCAGGAGAGACCCAGTACTTC

abundance: .
j_gene: TRBJ2-1
v_gene: TRBV27
d_gene: TRBD2
CDR3aa: CASSLRGKLAGGFTSPYNEQFF
CDR3nt: TGTGCCAGCAGTTTAAGGGGCAAACTAGCGGGAGGTTTCACGTCCCCCTACAATGAGCAGTTCTTC

abundance: .
j_gene: TRBJ2-3
v_gene: TRBV5-4
d_gene: .
CDR3aa: CASSISDTQYF
CDR3nt: TGTGCCAGCTCGATTTCAGATACGCAGTATTTT

abundance: .
j_gene: TRBJ2-2
v_gene: TRBV29-1
d_gene: .
CDR3aa: CSVEGLVDKGTGELFF
CDR3nt: TGCAGCGTTGAAGGGCTTGTGGACAAGGGCACCGGGGAGCTGTTTTTT

abundance: .
j_gene: TRBJ2-1
v_gene: TRBV7-9
d_gene: TRBD1
CDR3aa: CASSLVSGGGNEQFF
CDR3nt: TGTGCCAGCAGCTTAGTCTCAGGGGGCGGAAATGAGCAGTTCTTC

abundance: .
j_gene: TRBJ1-2
v_gene: TRBV27
d_gene: .
CDR3aa: CASSLSEGNYGYTF
CDR3nt: TGTGCCAGCAGTTTATCGGAGGGGAACTATGGCTACACCTTC

abundance: .
j_gene: TRBJ2-7
v_gene: TRBV6-6
d_gene: TRBD2
CDR3aa: CASTQFAGGEQYF
CDR3nt: TGTGCCAGCACCCAATTCGCGGGAGGGGAGCAGTACTTC

abundance: .
j_gene: TRBJ1-3
v_gene: TRBV4-1
d_gene: .
CDR3aa: CASSQSGLLNTIYF
CDR3nt: TGCGCCAGCAGCCAATCAGGGTTGCTGAACACCATATATTTT

abundance: few
j_gene: TRBJ2-3
v_gene: TRBV5-4
d_gene: .
CDR3aa: CASSPRGGTQYF
CDR3nt: TGTGCCAGCAGCCCACGGGGCGGTACGCAGTATTTT

abundance: .
j_gene: TRBJ2-3
v_gene: TRBV13
d_gene: .
CDR3aa: CASSLSSGGPDTQYF
CDR3nt: TGTGCCAGCAGCTTATCATCCGGGGGCCCAGATACGCAGTATTTT

abundance: .
j_gene: TRBJ2-5
v_gene: TRBV4-1
d_gene: TRBD1
CDR3aa: CASSQGRGQGEETQYF
CDR3nt: TGCGCCAGCAGCCAAGGGCGGGGACAGGGTGAGGAGACCCAGTACTTC

abundance: .
j_gene: TRBJ1-1
v_gene: TRBV27
d_gene: TRBD1
CDR3aa: CASRPTGRGPNTEAFF
CDR3nt: TGTGCCAGCAGACCGACAGGGAGGGGCCCGAACACTGAAGCTTTCTTT

abundance: .
j_gene: TRBJ2-3
v_gene: TRBV5-4
d_gene: .
CDR3aa: CASSLSPSTDTQYF
CDR3nt: TGTGCCAGCAGCTTGTCTCCGAGCACAGATACGCAGTATTTT

abundance: .
j_gene: TRBJ2-1
v_gene: TRBV4-1
d_gene: .
CDR3aa: CASSQELVNEQFF
CDR3nt: TGCGCCAGCAGCCAGGAGTTGGTCAATGAGCAGTTCTTC

abundance: .
j_gene: TRBJ2-3
v_gene: TRBV7-6
d_gene: .
CDR3aa: CASSPPPRIPYTQYF
CDR3nt: TGTGCCAGCAGCCCTCCCCCACGTATCCCTTATACGCAGTATTTT

abundance: .
j_gene: TRBJ1-5
v_gene: TRBV30
d_gene: .
CDR3aa: CAWSWEGSNQPQHF
CDR3nt: TGTGCCTGGAGTTGGGAGGGTAGCAATCAGCCCCAGCATTTT

abundance: few
j_gene: TRBJ2-5
v_gene: TRBV10-2
d_gene: .
CDR3aa: CASKQLQETQYF
CDR3nt: TGCGCCAGCAAGCAGCTCCAAGAGACCCAGTACTTC

abundance: .
j_gene: TRBJ1-6
v_gene: TRBV12-3/TRBV12-4
d_gene: TRBD1
CDR3aa: CASRVDRDYSPLHF
CDR3nt: TGTGCCAGCAGGGTAGACAGGGATTATTCACCCCTCCACTTT

abundance: few
j_gene: TRBJ2-3
v_gene: TRBV5-6
d_gene: .
CDR3aa: CASSLNNGASTDTQYF
CDR3nt: TGTGCCAGCAGCTTGAATAACGGGGCTAGCACAGATACGCAGTATTTT

abundance: .
j_gene: TRBJ2-1
v_gene: TRBV5-4
d_gene: TRBD1
CDR3aa: CASTERGTAYNEQFF
CDR3nt: TGTGCCAGCACCGAGAGAGGGACAGCTTACAATGAGCAGTTCTTC

abundance: .
j_gene: TRBJ2-1
v_gene: TRBV30
d_gene: .
CDR3aa: CAWNLVSAGNEQFF
CDR3nt: TGTGCCTGGAATTTAGTTAGCGCCGGCAATGAGCAGTTCTTC

abundance: .
j_gene: TRBJ2-7
v_gene: TRBV10-3
d_gene: .
CDR3aa: CAIGHSYDQYF
CDR3nt: TGTGCCATCGGACACTCCTACGACCAGTACTTC

abundance: .
j_gene: TRBJ1-1
v_gene: TRBV5-1
d_gene: .
CDR3aa: CASSLYPEGNTEAFF
CDR3nt: TGCGCCAGCAGCTTGTACCCCGAAGGGAACACTGAAGCTTTCTTT

abundance: .
j_gene: TRBJ1-1
v_gene: TRBV12-3/TRBV12-4
d_gene: .
CDR3aa: CASMINTEAFF
CDR3nt: TGTGCCAGTATGATTAACACTGAAGCTTTCTTT

abundance: .
j_gene: TRBJ1-2
v_gene: TRBV11-2
d_gene: .
CDR3aa: CATSADAYGYTF
CDR3nt: TGTGCCACCTCGGCAGACGCCTATGGCTACACCTTC

abundance: .
j_gene: TRBJ1-2
v_gene: TRBV15
d_gene: .
CDR3aa: CATSRDREFYGYTF
CDR3nt: TGTGCCACCAGCAGAGATCGAGAATTTTATGGCTACACCTTC

abundance: .
j_gene: TRBJ2-4
v_gene: TRBV11-2
d_gene: .
CDR3aa: CASSLVQTRYF
CDR3nt: TGTGCCAGCAGCTTAGTGCAGACCCGGTACTTC

abundance: .
j_gene: TRBJ2-2
v_gene: TRBV6-5
d_gene: TRBD1
CDR3aa: CASSYSNLDRRRTGELFF
CDR3nt: TGTGCCAGCAGTTACTCGAACTTGGACAGGAGGCGAACCGGGGAGCTGTTTTTT

abundance: .
j_gene: TRBJ2-1
v_gene: TRBV29-1
d_gene: .
CDR3aa: CSVEEEVGRADEQFF
CDR3nt: TGCAGCGTTGAAGAAGAGGTCGGCAGGGCGGATGAGCAGTTCTTC

abundance: .
j_gene: TRBJ2-7
v_gene: TRBV7-9
d_gene: .
CDR3aa: CASSYTLQGNEQYF
CDR3nt: TGTGCCAGCAGCTACACACTACAGGGAAACGAGCAGTACTTC

abundance: few
j_gene: TRBJ2-7
v_gene: TRBV27
d_gene: .
CDR3aa: CASSFAGAYEQYF
CDR3nt: TGTGCCAGCAGTTTTGCAGGGGCCTACGAGCAGTACTTC